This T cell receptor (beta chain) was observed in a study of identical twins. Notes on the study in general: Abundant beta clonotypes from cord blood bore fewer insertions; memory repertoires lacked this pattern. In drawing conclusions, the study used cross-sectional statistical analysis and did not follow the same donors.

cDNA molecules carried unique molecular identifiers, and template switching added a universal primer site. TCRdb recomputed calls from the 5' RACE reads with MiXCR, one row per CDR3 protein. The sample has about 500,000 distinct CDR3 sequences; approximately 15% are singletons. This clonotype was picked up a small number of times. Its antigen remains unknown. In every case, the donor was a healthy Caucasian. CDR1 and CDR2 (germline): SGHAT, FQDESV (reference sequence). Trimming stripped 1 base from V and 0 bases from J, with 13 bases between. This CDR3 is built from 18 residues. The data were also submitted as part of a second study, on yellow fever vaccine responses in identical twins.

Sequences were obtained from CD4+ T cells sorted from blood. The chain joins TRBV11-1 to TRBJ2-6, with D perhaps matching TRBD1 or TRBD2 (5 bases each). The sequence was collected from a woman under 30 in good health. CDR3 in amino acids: CASSLVKGPRSGANVLTF. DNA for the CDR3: TGTGCCAGCAGCTTAGTAAAGGGACCCCGCTCTGGGGCCAACGTCCTGACTTTC.